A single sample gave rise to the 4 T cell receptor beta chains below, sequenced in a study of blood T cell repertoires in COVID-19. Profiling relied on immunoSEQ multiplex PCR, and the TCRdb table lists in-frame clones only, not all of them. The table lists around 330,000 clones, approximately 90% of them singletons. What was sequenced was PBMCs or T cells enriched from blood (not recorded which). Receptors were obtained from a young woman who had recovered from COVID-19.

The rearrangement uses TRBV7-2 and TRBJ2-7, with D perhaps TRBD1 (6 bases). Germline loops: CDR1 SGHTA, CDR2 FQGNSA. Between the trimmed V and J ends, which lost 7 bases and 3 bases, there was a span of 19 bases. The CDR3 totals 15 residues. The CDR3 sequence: CASTHDMTGIYEQYF. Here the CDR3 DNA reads TGTGCCAGCACCCACGATATGACAGGAATCTACGAGCAGTACTTC.

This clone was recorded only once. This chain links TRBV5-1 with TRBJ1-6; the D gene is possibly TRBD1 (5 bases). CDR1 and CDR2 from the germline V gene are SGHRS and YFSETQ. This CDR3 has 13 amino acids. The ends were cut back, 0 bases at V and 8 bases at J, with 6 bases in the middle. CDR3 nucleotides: TGCGCCAGCAGCTTGGAGACAGATTCACCCCTCCACTTT. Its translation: CASSLETDSPLHF.

The CDR3 sequence is CASSLLLTIYF. The CDR3 nucleotides are TGTGCCAGCAGTTTACTACTCACCATATATTTT. V gene TRBV12-3 or TRBV12-4 combines with J gene TRBJ1-3; D remains unclear. The CDR3 runs 11 residues. V gave up 2 bases and J gave up 9 bases, with 5 bases separating them.

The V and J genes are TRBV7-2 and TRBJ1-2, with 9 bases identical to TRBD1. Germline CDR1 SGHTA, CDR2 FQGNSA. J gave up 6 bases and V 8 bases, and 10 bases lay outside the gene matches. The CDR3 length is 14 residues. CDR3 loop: CASRETGGSNGYTF. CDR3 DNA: TGTGCCAGCCGGGAGACAGGGGGGTCGAATGGCTACACCTTC.